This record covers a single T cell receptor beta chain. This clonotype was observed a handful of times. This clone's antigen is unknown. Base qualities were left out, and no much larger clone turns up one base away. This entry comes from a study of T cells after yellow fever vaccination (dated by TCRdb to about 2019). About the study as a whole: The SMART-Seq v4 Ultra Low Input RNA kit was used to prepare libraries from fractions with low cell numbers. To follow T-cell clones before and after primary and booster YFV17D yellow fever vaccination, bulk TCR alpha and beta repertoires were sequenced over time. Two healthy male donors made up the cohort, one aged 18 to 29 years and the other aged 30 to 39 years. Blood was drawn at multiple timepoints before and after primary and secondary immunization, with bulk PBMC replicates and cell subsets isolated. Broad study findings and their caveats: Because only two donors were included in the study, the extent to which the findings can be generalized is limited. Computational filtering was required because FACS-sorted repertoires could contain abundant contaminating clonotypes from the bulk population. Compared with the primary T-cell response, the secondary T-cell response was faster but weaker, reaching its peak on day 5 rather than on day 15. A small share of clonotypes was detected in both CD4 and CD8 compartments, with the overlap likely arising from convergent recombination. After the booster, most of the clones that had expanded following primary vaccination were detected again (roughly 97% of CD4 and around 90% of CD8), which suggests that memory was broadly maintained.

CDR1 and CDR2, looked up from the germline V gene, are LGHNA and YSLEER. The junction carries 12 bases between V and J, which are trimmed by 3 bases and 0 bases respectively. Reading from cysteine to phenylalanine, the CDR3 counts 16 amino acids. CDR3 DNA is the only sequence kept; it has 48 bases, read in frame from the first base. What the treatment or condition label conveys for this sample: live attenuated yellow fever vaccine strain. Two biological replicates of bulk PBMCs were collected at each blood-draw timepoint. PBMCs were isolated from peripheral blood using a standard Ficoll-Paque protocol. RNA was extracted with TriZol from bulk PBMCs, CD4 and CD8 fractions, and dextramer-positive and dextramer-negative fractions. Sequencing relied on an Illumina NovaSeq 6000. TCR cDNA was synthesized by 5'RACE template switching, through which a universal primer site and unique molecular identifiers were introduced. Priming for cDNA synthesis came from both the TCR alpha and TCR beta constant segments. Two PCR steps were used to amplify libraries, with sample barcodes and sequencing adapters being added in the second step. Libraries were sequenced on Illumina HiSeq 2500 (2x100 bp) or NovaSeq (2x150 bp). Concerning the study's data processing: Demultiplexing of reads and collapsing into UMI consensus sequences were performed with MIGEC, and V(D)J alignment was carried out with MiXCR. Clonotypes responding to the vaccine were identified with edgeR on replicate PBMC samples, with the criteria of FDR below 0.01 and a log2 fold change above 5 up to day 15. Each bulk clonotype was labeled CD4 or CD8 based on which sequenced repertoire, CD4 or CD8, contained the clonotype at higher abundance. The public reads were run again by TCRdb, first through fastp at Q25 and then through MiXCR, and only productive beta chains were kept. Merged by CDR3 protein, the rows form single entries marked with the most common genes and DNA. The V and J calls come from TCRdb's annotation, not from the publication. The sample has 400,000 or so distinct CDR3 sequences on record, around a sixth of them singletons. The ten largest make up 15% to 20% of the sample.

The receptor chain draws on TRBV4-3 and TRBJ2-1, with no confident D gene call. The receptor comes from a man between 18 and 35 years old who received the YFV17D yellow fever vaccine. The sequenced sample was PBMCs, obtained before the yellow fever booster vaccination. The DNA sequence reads TGCGCCAGCAGCCAGTCAGCCATGAGCTCCTACAATGAGCAGTTCTTC. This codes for CASSQSAMSSYNEQFF.